This paragraph reports one T cell receptor beta chain. This clone was recorded once. Its antigen is still unknown. No qualities accompany the bases; no much larger clone lies one base away. In the ViraFEST assay, PBMC were stimulated with viral peptide pools, and TCR sequencing was then used to find antigen-specific CD4+ T cell clonotypes based on their expansion. After roughly 11 days of culture, CD4+ T cells were isolated with the EasySep CD4+ T cell isolation kit. Negative nucleocapsid antibody results before and after vaccination confirmed that the healthy vaccine recipients had no prior SARS-CoV-2 infection. Two million PBMC per well were cultured with approximately 10 ug/ml peptides in IMDM containing approximately 4.7% human AB serum, around 9.7 IU/ml IL-2 and gentamicin. Half of the culture medium was replaced with fresh IL-2-containing medium on days 3 and 7. Each peptide stimulation condition was cultured in triplicate wells unless otherwise noted. PBMC were separated from whole blood using Ficoll-Paque Plus gradient centrifugation and were then either cryopreserved at -140C or used fresh. The overlapping peptide pools covered the spike proteins of SARS-CoV-2 and of the common cold coronaviruses HCoV-NL63, HCoV-OC43 and HCoV-229E. The QIAamp micro DNA kit was used to extract genomic DNA from the cultured CD4+ T cells.

The sample originates from a study of vaccination effects on CD4 cells after COVID-19 (dated by TCRdb to the early 2020s). A note on the overall study: Each participant received two doses of an mRNA SARS-CoV-2 vaccine, either BNT162b2 or mRNA-1273. Altogether, around 9 COVID-19 convalescent patients and a few SARS-CoV-2-naive healthy vaccine recipients made up the full study. SARS-CoV-2 spike-specific CD4+ TCR repertoires were compared before and after mRNA vaccination in COVID-19 convalescent patients and in infection-naive vaccine recipients. The Oncomine TCR Beta short-read assay on an Illumina iSeq 100 was used to sequence cultures from other donors in the study. The investigation overall reported the following: Only a small number of convalescent patients were included, and no early post-infection timepoints were available, which limited the study. Among healthy vaccine recipients, nearly all vaccine-induced clones were SARS-CoV-2 mono-reactive, and just 1 of 255 was cross-reactive with common cold coronaviruses. Marked clonal contraction was observed in both infection-induced and vaccine-induced clones at late post-vaccination timepoints, consistent with waning T cell responses.

Preparation of the library involved the immunoSEQ multiplex PCR assay. DNA from the CD4+ T cells that had been cultured and isolated underwent TCR beta CDR3 sequencing. The study's processing was this. Non-productive TCR sequences were removed and reads were trimmed to the CDR3 region, keeping CDR3s of at least 7 amino acids. The MANAFEST web app was used to pick out antigen-specific clonotypes by comparing their expansion in peptide wells with that in reference cultures. To be called positive, a clone needed expansion at FDR<0.05 compared with the reference and with all other wells, an odds ratio greater than 5, and a frequency greater than 0.1% in two replicate wells. Clonotypes significantly expanded in SARS-CoV-2 spike wells and in at least one common cold coronavirus spike condition were defined as cross-reactive. CDR3 similarity was assessed by Levenshtein distance with the stringdist R package, and unrooted trees were built with ape in R 3.6.1. TCRdb retrieved this table from immuneACCESS and kept in-frame rearrangements only. Not all clones are present; in checked studies, unresolved V genes account for under half, and no reason is known for the remainder. For V, J and clone size, that table is used; D and trimming come from the DNA. Counted in this sample were tens of thousands of clones; roughly 80% of them appeared once. The ten largest clones represent about 2.5% of the sample.

The germline V gene (reference sequence) provides CDR1 DFQATT and CDR2 SNEGSKA. From its cysteine to its phenylalanine, the CDR3 spans 11 amino acids. Solely the CDR3 DNA is kept, with 33 bases framed from the first base. The trim is 3 bases for V and 2 bases for J, with a gap of 4 bases between the germline ends. This chain is built from TRBV20-1 and TRBJ1-1, with no D gene named confidently. The sequence derives from a human donor who received a COVID-19 vaccine. Sequenced material: CD4+ T cells from PBMCs cultured with HCoV-229E spike peptides, taken before COVID-19 vaccination. Taken with the paper, the label for cell subset or site translates to: HCoV-229E spike overlapping peptide pool stimulation. The DNA sequence reads TGCAGTGCTAGGGGAAACACTGAAGCTTTCTTT. This translates into CSARGNTEAFF.